Below are 29 T cell receptor beta chains sequenced from a single sample in a study of cytomegalovirus exposure and HLA in healthy donors. Researchers ran the PCR with 60 Vbeta and 13 Jbeta primers. Profiling relied on immunoSEQ multiplex PCR, and the TCRdb table lists in-frame clones only, not all of them. Here the sample spans more than 100,000 clones, roughly three quarters being singletons. Sequences were obtained from PBMCs. All receptors come from a woman between 40 and 50 years old in good health and CMV-seronegative.

The chain recombines TRBV2 with TRBJ2-3; D gene uncertain. Germline CDR1 reads SNHLY; CDR2 reads FYNNEI. V was clipped by 5 bases and J by 3 bases, with 6 bases between them. This CDR3 region has 12 residues. CDR3 region: CASSQITDTQYF. The CDR3 DNA follows: TGTGCCAGCAGTCAGATTACAGATACGCAGTATTTT.

The chain combines TRBV9 with TRBJ1-2; 7 bases are shared with TRBD1. The CDR3 consists of 16 residues. The V gene's germline CDR1 is SGDLS and CDR2 YYNGEE. J was trimmed by 1 base and V by 0 bases; bases with no gene match: 6. For the CDR3, the DNA is TGTGCCAGCAGCGTAGACGGACAGGCCCTTAACTATGGCTACACCTTC. Its protein product is CASSVDGQALNYGYTF.

The genes are TRBV5-6 and TRBJ1-5; D gene unclear. CDR3 length equals 14 residues. Trimming cost V 4 bases and J 3 bases, with 11 bases left between them. Germline assignment: CDR1 SGHDT and CDR2 YYEEEE. The CDR3 reads CASSDRGFNQPQHF. The CDR3 coding sequence is TGTGCCAGCAGCGATCGGGGTTTCAATCAGCCCCAGCATTTT.

V is TRBV2 and J is TRBJ2-1, with a weak D call TRBD2 (6 bases). The CDR3 sequence is 14 residues long. Trimming removed 8 bases at V and 1 base at J, with 12 bases between. Looked up from germline, CDR1 is SNHLY and CDR2 is FYNNEI. The CDR3 region has the DNA TGTGCCAGCGATCGGGGGTGGTCCTACAATGAGCAGTTCTTC. Translating it yields CASDRGWSYNEQFF.

This clone was counted between two and nine times. The chain carries TRBV6-4 and TRBJ1-4; 8 nucleotides align to TRBD1. Germline trimming cut 10 bases from V and 4 bases from J; bases unmatched to any gene: 5. Germline values: CDR1 MRHNA, CDR2 SNTAGT. The CDR3 consists of 13 residues. CDR3 DNA: TGTGCCATCGGGACAGGATATAATGAAAAACTGTTTTTT. Its translation: CAIGTGYNEKLFF.

This chain connects TRBV4-3 to TRBJ2-1, with D tentatively TRBD2 (6 bases). With 1 base removed from V and 0 bases from J, the gap between germline ends came to 10 bases. Germline V gives CDR1 LGHNA, CDR2 YSLEER. This CDR3 has 16 amino acids. CDR3 sequence: CASSQGVGGSYNEQFF. DNA for the CDR3: TGCGCCAGCAGCCAAGGAGTGGGGGGCTCCTACAATGAGCAGTTCTTC.

V and J are TRBV28 and TRBJ1-2; D unresolved. Germline CDR1 is MDHEN and CDR2 is SYDVKM. The CDR3 is 13 residues long. V lost 6 bases and J lost 3, with 11 bases in between. CDR3 loop: CASSLPRDYGYTF. The CDR3 DNA reads as TGTGCCAGCAGCCTTCCTCGGGACTATGGCTACACCTTC.

The chain employs TRBV11-1 and TRBJ1-6; D possibly corresponds to TRBD1 (6 bases). Deletions cut 1 base from V and 11 bases from J, with 12 bases between. Germline CDR1 and CDR2: SGHAT and FQDESV (reference sequence). The CDR3 runs 14 residues. CDR3 in DNA: TGTGCCAGCAGCTTAGATGGCAGGGGAACACCCCTCCACTTT. Its translation: CASSLDGRGTPLHF.

The genes are TRBV28 and TRBJ1-2, with 7 bases aligning to TRBD1. Germline-derived CDR1 and CDR2 are MDHEN and SYDVKM. V lost 5 bases and J lost 6; bases outside the gene matches: 9. This CDR3 is built from 14 residues. The CDR3 DNA reads TGTGCCAGCAGTCCTCTGGACAGGATGCATGGCTACACCTTC. Its translation: CASSPLDRMHGYTF.

J is TRBJ1-1 and V is TRBV30; D is unclear. Germline loops: CDR1 GTSNPN, CDR2 SVGIG (reference sequence). The V end was cut by 0 bases, the J end by 1 base, with 15 bases between. The CDR3 covers 16 residues. The CDR3 DNA reads as TGTGCCTGGAGTGTAGTTTATGGGCAGACGAACACTGAAGCTTTCTTT. Its protein product is CAWSVVYGQTNTEAFF.

This clone showed up many times. The chain combines TRBV7-9 with TRBJ1-1; D unclear. This CDR3 is built from 14 residues. The germline V gene has CDR1 SEHNR and CDR2 FQNEAQ (reference sequence). Trimming cost V 0 bases and J 2 bases, with 7 bases left between them. CDR3 region: CASSLASLNTEAFF. CDR3 bases: TGTGCCAGCAGCTTAGCGTCCCTTAACACTGAAGCTTTCTTT. Drawing the rest from reference TRBV7-9 and TRBJ1-1, the complete variable domain is DTGVSQNPRHKITKRGQNVTFRCDPISEHNRLYWYRQTLGQGPEFLTYFQNEAQLEKSRLLSDRFSAERPKGSFSTLEIQRTEQGDSAMYLCASSLASLNTEAFFGQGTRLTVV.

The chain is built from TRBV6-6 and TRBJ1-2; D remains unclear. The CDR3 consists of 14 residues. Trimming took off 0 bases at V and 5 bases at J, with 10 bases between the two ends. The V gene's germline CDR1 is MNHNY and CDR2 SVGAGI (reference sequence). Here the CDR3 DNA reads TGTGCCAGCAGTTACTCGACGGAGGGATATGGCTACACCTTC. It translates to CASSYSTEGYGYTF.

This rearrangement joins TRBV5-4 to TRBJ2-1; tentative D call: TRBD1 (5 bases). CDR3 size: 14 residues. Deletions cut 0 bases from V and 8 bases from J, with 12 bases between. Germline V gene lookup returns CDR1 SGHNT and CDR2 YYREEE (reference sequence). Here the CDR3 DNA reads TGTGCCAGCAGCTTGGACAGGTCCCGGTATGAGCAGTTCTTC. This translates into CASSLDRSRYEQFF.

The chain combines TRBV30 with TRBJ1-4; no firm D call. CDR3 length: 12 residues. The germline V gene has CDR1 GTSNPN and CDR2 SVGIG (reference sequence). The V end was cut by 0 bases, the J end by 8 bases, with 7 bases between. The CDR3 nucleotides are TGTGCCTGGAGTGTAACAAGAGAAAAACTGTTTTTT. As protein: CAWSVTREKLFF.

V and J are TRBV25-1 and TRBJ2-5, with 10 nucleotides matching TRBD1. J was trimmed by 4 bases and V by 3 bases; bases with no gene match: 2. CDR1 is MGHDK and CDR2 is SYGVNS in the germline V gene. The length of the CDR3 is 14 residues. The CDR3 DNA follows: TGTGCCAGCAGTGAGTGGACAGGGGGAGAGACCCAGTACTTC. Residues: CASSEWTGGETQYF.

The chain combines TRBV5-4 with TRBJ1-2; 8 bases line up with TRBD1. Trimming at V came to 3 bases and at J to 8 bases, leaving 6 bases not matched to a gene. The CDR3 totals 13 residues. In germline, CDR1 is SGHNT, CDR2 YYREEE (reference sequence). As DNA, the CDR3 is TGTGCCAGCAGCTACGGACAGGGAAAAGGCTACACCTTC. It encodes CASSYGQGKGYTF.

This clone was found a few times. The chain carries TRBV18 and TRBJ2-2; no clear D gene. The ends were cut back, 1 base at V and 3 bases at J, with 9 bases in the middle. The CDR3 spans 15 residues. The germline V gene has CDR1 KGHSH and CDR2 LQKENI. The CDR3 protein is CASSPQPGYTGELFF. As DNA, the CDR3 is TGTGCCAGCTCACCACAACCGGGTTACACCGGGGAGCTGTTTTTT.

J is TRBJ1-2 and V is TRBV30, with D possibly matching TRBD1 (6 bases). Germline loops: CDR1 GTSNPN, CDR2 SVGIG (reference sequence). The ends were cut back, 2 bases at V and 8 bases at J, with 9 bases in the middle. The CDR3 has 11 amino acids. Here the CDR3 DNA reads TGTGCCTGGAGTTACAGGGAGGGCTACACCTTC. This gives the protein CAWSYREGYTF.

This chain joins TRBV4-2 and TRBJ2-2; D not resolved. Trimming left V 0 bases short and J 4 bases short, with 12 bases between. There are 16 residues in the CDR3. Germline V gives CDR1 LGHNA, CDR2 YNFKEQ. The CDR3, as DNA: TGTGCCAGCAGCCAAGATTTGAGCCTAACCACCGGGGAGCTGTTTTTT. It yields the protein CASSQDLSLTTGELFF.

The rearrangement joins TRBV2 to TRBJ1-2; 11 bases agree with TRBD1. This CDR3 spans 14 amino acids. J was trimmed by 6 bases and V by 7 bases; bases with no gene match: 7. Per germline, CDR1 SNHLY and CDR2 FYNNEI. DNA of the CDR3: TGTGCCAGCAATCCGGACAGGGGGCGAGATGGCTACACCTTC. Encoded protein: CASNPDRGRDGYTF.

The chain employs TRBV28 and TRBJ1-2, with 8 bases fitting TRBD1. In germline, CDR1 is MDHEN, CDR2 SYDVKM. There are 15 residues in the CDR3. V shed 5 bases and J 4 bases; nucleotides not matched to a gene: 9. This CDR3 is CASSGTGGQFYGYTF. The CDR3, as DNA: TGTGCCAGCAGTGGAACAGGGGGTCAATTCTATGGCTACACCTTC.

The chain links TRBV2 to TRBJ1-2; TRBD1 aligns across 8 bases. V dropped 7 bases and J dropped 5; count of bases not matched to a gene: 6. The CDR3 loop spans 13 amino acids. Germline V CDR1 and CDR2: SNHLY, FYNNEI. The DNA of the CDR3 is TGTGCCAGCAATAGTGGACAGGGTTATGGCTACACCTTC. It codes for CASNSGQGYGYTF.

The chain joins TRBV2 to TRBJ1-2; tentative D call: TRBD1 (6 bases). Germline CDR1 reads SNHLY; CDR2 reads FYNNEI. The V gene lost 3 bases and the J gene lost 6 bases, with 17 bases spanning the gap. This CDR3 spans 15 amino acids. CDR3 sequence: CASSDILAQGNGYTF. DNA of the CDR3: TGTGCCAGCAGTGATATATTGGCCCAGGGGAATGGCTACACCTTC.

V gene TRBV28 combines with J gene TRBJ1-6; D gene uncertain. CDR1 and CDR2 (germline): MDHEN, SYDVKM. The CDR3 runs to 13 residues. V shed 6 bases and J shed 13 bases, with 16 bases lying between them. CDR3 DNA sequence: TGTGCCAGCAGCCCTCTATGGAGTTCCCCCCTCCACTTT. Translated: CASSPLWSSPLHF.

The sample holds one count of this clone. CDR3 sequence: CASRLGRGIRTDTQYF. The CDR3 nucleotides read TGTGCCAGCAGGCTGGGACGGGGGATCCGCACAGATACGCAGTATTTT. The chain carries TRBV5-6 and TRBJ2-3; D possibly corresponds to TRBD2 (6 bases). The CDR3 is made up of 16 amino acids. Trimming left V 5 bases short and J 1 base short, with 17 bases between. CDR1 SGHDT and CDR2 YYEEEE come from the germline V gene.

The J gene is TRBJ1-5, the V gene TRBV30, with TRBD1 identical over 10 bases. The V and J ends lost 7 bases and 11 bases, in that order; junction bases with no gene match: 11. Looked up from germline, CDR1 is GTSNPN and CDR2 is SVGIG (reference sequence). CDR3 length: 13 residues. This CDR3 is CAFSGQGIKAQHF. The DNA of the CDR3 is TGTGCCTTCTCGGGACAGGGGATTAAGGCCCAGCATTTT.

This chain joins TRBV7-2 and TRBJ1-1, with 11 bases matching TRBD1. Germline V gives CDR1 SGHTA, CDR2 FQGNSA. V lost 4 bases, J lost 8 bases, and 6 bases stayed unmatched. This CDR3 spans 14 amino acids. The CDR3 region has the DNA TGTGCCAGCAGCTCGGACAGGGGGCGCGGAGAAGCTTTCTTT. Translated, it gives CASSSDRGRGEAFF. Full variable domain (outside the CDR3, taken from reference TRBV7-2 and TRBJ1-1): GAGVSQSPSNKVTEKGKDVELRCDPISGHTALYWYRQSLGQGLEFLIYFQGNSAPDKSGLPSDRFSAERTGGSVSTLTIQRTQQEDSAVYLCASSSDRGRGEAFFGQGTRLTVV.

V and J are TRBV6-4 and TRBJ2-2; 8 nucleotides match TRBD2. Germline V gene data show CDR1 as MRHNA and CDR2 as SNTAGT. The junction had 5 bases not matched to a gene; V was cut back by 2 bases and J by 6 bases. The CDR3 spans 15 residues. CDR3 DNA: TGTGCCAGCAGTGACGCCGGGGGGGCGTCCGGGGAGCTGTTTTTT. Translating gives CASSDAGGASGELFF.

Here the CDR3 reads CASKWPGQGYTGELFF. In DNA, the CDR3 is TGTGCCAGTAAGTGGCCAGGACAGGGGTACACCGGGGAGCTGTTTTTT. The chain employs TRBV19 and TRBJ2-2; TRBD1 agrees at 9 bases. Germline V gives CDR1 LNHDA, CDR2 SQIVND (reference sequence). The CDR3 length is 16 residues. V was clipped by 7 bases and J by 3 bases; unmatched bases: 9.